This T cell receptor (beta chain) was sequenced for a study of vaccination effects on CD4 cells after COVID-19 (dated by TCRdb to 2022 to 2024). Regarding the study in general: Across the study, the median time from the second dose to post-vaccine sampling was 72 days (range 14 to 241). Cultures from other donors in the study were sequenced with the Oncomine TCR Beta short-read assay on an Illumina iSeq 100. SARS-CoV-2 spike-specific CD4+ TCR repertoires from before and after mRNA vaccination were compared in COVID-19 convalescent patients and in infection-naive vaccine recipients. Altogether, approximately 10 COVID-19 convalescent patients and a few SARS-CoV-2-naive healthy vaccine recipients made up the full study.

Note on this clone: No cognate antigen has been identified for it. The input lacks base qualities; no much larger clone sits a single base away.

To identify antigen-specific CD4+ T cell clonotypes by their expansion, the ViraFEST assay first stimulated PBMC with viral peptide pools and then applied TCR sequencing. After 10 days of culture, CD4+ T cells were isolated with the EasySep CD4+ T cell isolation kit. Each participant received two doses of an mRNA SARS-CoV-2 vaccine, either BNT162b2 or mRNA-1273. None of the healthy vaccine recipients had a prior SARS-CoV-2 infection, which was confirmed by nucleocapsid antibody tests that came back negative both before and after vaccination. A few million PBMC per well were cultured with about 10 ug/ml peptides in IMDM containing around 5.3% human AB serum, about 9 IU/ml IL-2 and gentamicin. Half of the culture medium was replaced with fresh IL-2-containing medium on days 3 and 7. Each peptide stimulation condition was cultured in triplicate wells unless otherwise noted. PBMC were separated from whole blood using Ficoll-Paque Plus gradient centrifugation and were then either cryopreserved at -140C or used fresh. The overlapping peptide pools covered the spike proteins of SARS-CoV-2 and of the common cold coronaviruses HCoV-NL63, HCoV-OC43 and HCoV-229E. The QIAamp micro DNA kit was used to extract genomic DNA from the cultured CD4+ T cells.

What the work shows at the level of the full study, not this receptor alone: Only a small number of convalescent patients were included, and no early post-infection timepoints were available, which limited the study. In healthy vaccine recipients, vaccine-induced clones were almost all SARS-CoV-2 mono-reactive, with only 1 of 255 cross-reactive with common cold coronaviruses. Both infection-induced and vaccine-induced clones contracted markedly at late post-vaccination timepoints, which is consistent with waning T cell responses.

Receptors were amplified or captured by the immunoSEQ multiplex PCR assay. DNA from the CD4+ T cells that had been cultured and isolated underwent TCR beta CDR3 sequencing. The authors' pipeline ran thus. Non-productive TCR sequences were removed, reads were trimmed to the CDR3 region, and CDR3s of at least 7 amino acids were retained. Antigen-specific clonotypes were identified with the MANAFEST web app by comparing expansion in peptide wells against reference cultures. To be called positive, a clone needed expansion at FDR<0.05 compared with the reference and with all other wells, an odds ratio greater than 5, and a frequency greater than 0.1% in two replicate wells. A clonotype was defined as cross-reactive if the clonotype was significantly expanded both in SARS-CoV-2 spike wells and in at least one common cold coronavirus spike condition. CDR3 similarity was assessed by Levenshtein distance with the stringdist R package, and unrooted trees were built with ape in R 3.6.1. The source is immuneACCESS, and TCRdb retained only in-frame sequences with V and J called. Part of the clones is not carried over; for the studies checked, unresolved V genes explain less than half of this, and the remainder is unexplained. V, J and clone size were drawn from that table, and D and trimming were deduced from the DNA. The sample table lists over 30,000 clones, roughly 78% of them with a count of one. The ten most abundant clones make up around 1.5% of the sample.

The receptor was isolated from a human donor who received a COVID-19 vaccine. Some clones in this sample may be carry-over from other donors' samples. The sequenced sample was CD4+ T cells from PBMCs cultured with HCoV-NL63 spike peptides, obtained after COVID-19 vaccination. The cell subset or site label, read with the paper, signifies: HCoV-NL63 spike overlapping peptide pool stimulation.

The CDR3 region: CASSTYRDEKLFF. Read as DNA, the sequence is TGTGCCAGCAGCACGTATCGAGATGAAAAACTGTTTTTT. The chain was built from TRBV5-4 and TRBJ1-4, with no confidently assigned D gene. The CDR3 holds 13 amino acids from the cysteine to the phenylalanine. The retained sequence is limited to the CDR3, 39 bases, with the frame set at the first base. CDR1 SGHNT and CDR2 YYREEE were looked up in the germline V gene (reference sequence). Cut back by 4 bases and 6 bases, the V and J ends lie 10 bases apart.